Described below is a single TCR beta chain sequence and its context. Many counts were recorded for this clonotype. Its antigen is currently not known. No base quality values were provided; no much bigger clone lies one nucleotide off. This sample stems from a study of T cells in Graves' hyperthyroidism and ophthalmopathy (dated by TCRdb to about 2019). For the study in its entirety: Peripheral blood samples were taken at initial diagnosis, before any treatment was given. For training and testing, the 95 to 100 patients in the discovery cohort were randomly divided in a 7:3 ratio. TCR Vbeta CDR3 sequencing of fewer than 150 peripheral blood samples (approximately 44 ophthalmopathy, about 75 hyperthyroidism and approximately 17 progressor patients) is reported in the paper. Following sampling, methimazole starting at 30 mg daily was given to hyperthyroidism patients, and high-dose intravenous methylprednisolone was given to ophthalmopathy patients. In addition, the study compared T-cell repertoires in thyroid tissue and in blood from about 6 Graves' hyperthyroidism patients. TCR V-J signatures able to tell the groups apart were searched for in a discovery cohort of 90 to 100 patients, of whom around 42 had Graves' ophthalmopathy and around 56 had stable Graves' hyperthyroidism. Prospective prediction of ophthalmopathy was tested in an independent validation cohort of some 19 hyperthyroidism patients and 17 patients who later progressed to ophthalmopathy.

Moderately to severely active disease, a Clinical Activity Score of at least 3, a NOSPECS grade of at least 4, and a duration under 3 months were present in ophthalmopathy patients. Exclusion was applied to patients with uncontrolled infections, other autoimmune diseases, pregnancy or lactation. Diagnoses were established on the basis of clinical symptoms, serum thyroxine and TRAb, thyroid ultrasound, and orbital computed tomography. PBMCs were separated from roughly 10 ml of fresh peripheral blood using Ficoll-Paque density gradient centrifugation. Trizol reagent was used to extract total RNA, and RNA quality was then checked on an Agilent 2100 Bioanalyzer. Amplification of TCR beta CDR3 regions was carried out from RNA transcripts. The TCR CDR3 was subjected to a first round of RT-PCR using the HTBI primer set and the Qiagen OneStep RT-PCR kit. Libraries were constructed in a second round of multiplex PCR, after which size selection and purification were performed. Libraries were sequenced paired-end with 100 bp reads on an Illumina HiSeq2000. In the source study's methods: SOAPnuke was used to process the raw data, throwing out any read that contained adapters or uncalled bases, had a mean Phred below 15, or lacked an exact constant-primer or identifier match. High-quality paired reads were merged with COPE v1.2.5, and unique nucleotide sequences were defined as clonotypes. Clonotypes were aligned to IMGT TRBV, TRBD and TRBJ reference segments using MiTCR v1.1. Only V-J combinations with frequency above 0.0001, covering 99.2% of repertoires, were analysed. A TCS score was defined as the ratio of F50 (clonal expansion) to E x V (chaos), with BLOSUM62-based TCRdist applied between CDR3 peptides within each V-J. Welch's t-statistics and random forest reduced just over 500 V-J features to some 14, which were used in a naive Bayes classifier (R e1071). The similarity between thyroid and blood repertoires was quantified using the Morisita-Horn index. TCRdb's own reprocessing of the public reads used fastp at Q25 and MiXCR and kept productive beta chains. Every entry covers one CDR3 protein and lists the most common genes and DNA from its rows. These V and J calls are TCRdb output, not the study's own analysis. This sample gives approximately 610,000 distinct CDR3 sequences in total; 14% to 15% of them show up just once. Over 3.5% of the sample is taken by the ten largest.

CDR1 and CDR2 (MDHEN, SYDVKM) derive from the germline V gene. From cysteine to phenylalanine, the CDR3 is 12 amino acids long. Of all the DNA, just the CDR3 is kept, 36 bases in frame from base 1. V drops 10 bases and J drops 2 bases, leaving 9 bases in between. General conclusions and limits of the study: In validation, the model predicted progression to ophthalmopathy a median of about 6 months before onset, with roughly 71% sensitivity and 72.22% specificity. Sample size was not statistically predetermined, and blinding of investigators to group allocation was not performed. Most expanded thyroid clonotypes (frequency above 0.001) were also detected in blood, suggesting blood repertoires may reflect thyroid immune responses. A 13 V-J signature model separated ophthalmopathy from stable hyperthyroidism, with roughly 88% sensitivity and about 81% specificity in cross-validation and 80%/75% in testing.

The chain uses TRBV28 and TRBJ1-5; the D gene cannot be resolved reliably. The clonotype was recovered from a woman aged 40 to 55 with Graves' ophthalmopathy. Material for sequencing was blood. The CDR3 amino acid sequence is: CATEGGNQPQHF. The nucleotide sequence is TGTGCCACAGAGGGTGGCAATCAGCCCCAGCATTTT. The full variable domain, completed from the reference TRBV28 and TRBJ1-5 proteins outside the CDR3, reads DVKVTQSSRYLVKRTGEKVFLECVQDMDHENMFWYRQDPGLGLRLIYFSYDVKMKEKGDIPEGYSVSREKKERFSLILESASTNQTSMYLCATEGGNQPQHFGDGTRLSIL.